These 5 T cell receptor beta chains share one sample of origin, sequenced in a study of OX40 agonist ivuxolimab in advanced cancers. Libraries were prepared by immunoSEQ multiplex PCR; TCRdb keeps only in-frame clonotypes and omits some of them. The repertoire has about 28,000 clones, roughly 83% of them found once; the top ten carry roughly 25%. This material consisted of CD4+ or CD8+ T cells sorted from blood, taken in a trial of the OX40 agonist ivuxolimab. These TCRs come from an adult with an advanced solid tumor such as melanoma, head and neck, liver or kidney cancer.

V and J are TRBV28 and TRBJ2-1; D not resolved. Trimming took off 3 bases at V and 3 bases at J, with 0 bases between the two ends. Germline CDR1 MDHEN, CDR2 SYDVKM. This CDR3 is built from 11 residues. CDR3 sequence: CASSFYNEQFF. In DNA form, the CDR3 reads TGTGCCAGCAGTTTCTACAATGAGCAGTTCTTC.

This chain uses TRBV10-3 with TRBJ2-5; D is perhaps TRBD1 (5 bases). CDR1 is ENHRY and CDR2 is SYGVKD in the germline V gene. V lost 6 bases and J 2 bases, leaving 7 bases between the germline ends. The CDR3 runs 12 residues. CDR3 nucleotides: TGTGCCATCAGCAGGGTTCAAGAGACCCAGTACTTC. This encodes CAISRVQETQYF.

CDR3 coding DNA: TGTGCCAGCAGCTATCTCCTGGACAGGGGGCCCTACGAGCAGTACTTC. Amino acid sequence: CASSYLLDRGPYEQYF. The rearrangement links TRBV7-9 to TRBJ2-7, with 11 bases identical to TRBD1. The CDR3 has 16 residues. CDR1 and CDR2 (germline): SEHNR, FQNEAQ (reference sequence). The J segment lost 2 bases and the V segment lost 4 bases, leaving 7 bases of the junction unmatched.

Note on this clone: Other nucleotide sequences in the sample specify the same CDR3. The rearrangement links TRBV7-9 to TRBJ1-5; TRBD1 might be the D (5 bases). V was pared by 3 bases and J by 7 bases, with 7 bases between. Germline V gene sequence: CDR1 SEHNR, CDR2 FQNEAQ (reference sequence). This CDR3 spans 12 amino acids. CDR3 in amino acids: CASSLGGQPQHF. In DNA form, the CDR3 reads TGTGCCAGCAGCTTGGGGGGACAGCCCCAGCATTTT.

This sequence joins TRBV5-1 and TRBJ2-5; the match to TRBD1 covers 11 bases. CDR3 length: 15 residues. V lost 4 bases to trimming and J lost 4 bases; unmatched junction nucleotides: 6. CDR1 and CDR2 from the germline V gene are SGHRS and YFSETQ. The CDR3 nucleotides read TGCGCCAGCAGCCGCTGGACAGGGGGCCTAGAGACCCAGTACTTC. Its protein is CASSRWTGGLETQYF.